The entry that follows covers one T cell receptor (beta chain) sequence. Its antigen is currently unknown. One end of the junction is discordant with germline, which a read error may explain. TCRdb recomputed calls from the RACE reads with MiXCR, one row per CDR3 protein. Of around 380,000 distinct CDR3 sequences in the sample, roughly 5% were seen once. CDR3 length: 8 residues. Per the germline V gene, CDR1 is MNHEY and CDR2 is SMNVEV (reference sequence). The sample belongs to a study of human T cells and chemical hapten exposure. Turning to the study itself: A patient group, mainly female, showed alopecia areata, totalis or universalis. Study conclusions and caveats: Positively correlated with patch test score were the counts of PT1 expanded TCRs.

Time point here: patch test 1, 2 weeks after DPC sensitization. Treatment: therapeutic diphenylcyclopropenone sensitization with weekly scalp DPC. J is TRBJ1-6 and V is TRBV27, with D hard to call. The sequence was obtained from a woman between 45 and 60 years old with alopecia areata. Some clones in this sample may be carry-over from other donors' samples. Sequencing was performed on whole blood, taken in connection with sensitization to the hapten diphenylcyclopropenone (DPC). The CDR3 DNA follows: TGTGCCAGCAGTCCCGGACGCTTT. Translated: CASSPGRF.